This T cell receptor beta chain was captured in a study of T cells in Graves' hyperthyroidism and ophthalmopathy. With 1 base removed from V and 3 bases from J, the gap between germline ends came to 10 bases. This CDR3 has 15 residues. Germline CDR1 SEHNR, CDR2 FQNEAQ (reference sequence). The investigators amplified TCR beta CDR3 regions from RNA transcripts. The HTBI set primed first-round TCR CDR3 RT-PCR. TCRdb reprocessed the multiplex PCR reads via MiXCR and lists one record per CDR3 protein. The sample includes roughly 720,000 distinct CDR3 sequences, 15% to 20% seen only once; the top ten take around 16%. This clonotype occurred a few times.

The source of this sequence is a man between 50 and 59 years old with Graves' hyperthyroidism. The chain recombines TRBV7-9 with TRBJ2-1, with a weak D call TRBD2 (5 bases). The sample was blood. CDR3 sequence: CASSLVVAGYNEQFF. DNA of the CDR3: TGTGCCAGCAGCTTAGTAGTCGCGGGCTACAATGAGCAGTTCTTC.